The entry below gives a single TCR beta chain sequence along with its context. The antigen it binds to is not known. Per-base qualities were not stored, and no clone one base away is much larger. This record belongs to a study of blood T cells in healthy people across ages (dated by TCRdb to between 2014 and 2016). For the study in its entirety: In model experiments, template switching captured roughly one uniquely barcoded TCR beta cDNA molecule for every two T cells. The study measured age-related changes in TCR beta repertoire diversity using deep sequencing normalized with unique cDNA molecular identifiers. The donors were split into four age groups: young (average about 16 years), middle-aged (roughly 39), aged (roughly 60) and long-lived (approximately 80). To avoid experimental bias, donors of different ages were randomly spread across the sequencing lanes. The study analyzed two additional independent replicas of 1 million unique cDNA reads from the same blood draw for two donors, one aged 18 to 30 and one aged 80 or older.

Preparation of the library involved 5' RACE. The sequencing machine was an Illumina HiSeq 2500. A second PCR of roughly 7 to 12 cycles was run with a J-beta primer mix and a sample-barcoded 5' primer. Each TCR beta cDNA molecule received a unique molecular identifier from a template-switch 5' adaptor carrying 12 random nucleotides. Each sample yielded at least 2.5 million CDR3-containing paired-end reads. All of the RNA was converted into first-strand cDNA using the Mint cDNA synthesis kit, with a TRBC-specific oligonucleotide serving as the primer. All cDNA was treated with uracil-DNA glycosylase and then went through a first 18-cycle PCR with the universal primers M1SS and BC2_uni_R. The authors' analysis ran thus. Normalization of each sample was performed by random selection of 1 million high-quality reads, each carrying a distinct molecular identifier. Instead of being binned into consensus sequences, reads that shared molecular identifiers were thrown out. MiTCR, run with a Q25 quality threshold and the strictest error-elimination algorithm, handled CDR3 identification, clonotype clustering and error correction. Lower-bound total TCR beta diversity was estimated with a nonparametric unseen species model using Euler transformation. TCRdb reran the public reads through fastp at Q25 and MiXCR, keeping productive beta chains. Entries that share a CDR3 protein sequence are merged under the most common genes and DNA. The V and J calls here are based on TCRdb, not the publication. This sample gives roughly 680,000 distinct CDR3 sequences in total; 52% of them show up just once. Less than 15% of the sample is in the top ten clones.

Taken from cysteine to phenylalanine, the CDR3 has 16 residues. The only DNA kept is the CDR3, 48 bases in frame from the first base. The germline V gene (reference sequence) provides CDR1 DFQATT and CDR2 SNEGSKA. V is cut back by 1 base and J by 2 bases, with 11 bases in the junction unmatched. The donors were some 39 Caucasian individuals from Russia, aged about 6 to 100 years, who were systemically healthy. About 10 milliliters of peripheral blood were collected from each donor into EDTA-treated Vacutainer tubes. Ficoll-Paque density-gradient centrifugation was used to isolate PBMCs, with at least 6.5 million per sample. Total RNA, at least 5 micrograms per sample, was extracted from PBMCs with Trizol reagent. The percentages of naive CD45RAhigh/CD27high T cells were determined by flow cytometry on a PBMC aliquot from every donor. Results and caveats for the whole study, not just this receptor: Observed TCR beta diversity per million T cells fell roughly linearly with age, and a significant reduction was already apparent by age roughly 40. The long-lived group showed more naive CD4+ T cells, fewer expanded clones and increased TCR diversity than the aged group, suggesting age selection. Because profiling used bulk unsorted PBMCs, naive and antigen-experienced compartments could not be compared conclusively. The percentage of naive T cells measured by flow cytometry correlated strongly with observed TCR beta diversity. Estimates of total diversity from one million sequenced T cells were regarded as lower bounds and underestimates. Because the CMV infection status of the donors was unknown, age-related changes in expanded clonotypes may potentially have been confounded.

In this chain, TRBV20-1 is recombined with TRBJ2-7; 7 central bases correspond to TRBD1. Sequencing was performed on blood. The origin of this receptor is an elderly woman in good health. The CDR3 protein is CSARGPGTANPYEQYF. The DNA is as follows: TGCAGTGCTAGAGGCCCGGGGACAGCCAATCCCTACGAGCAGTACTTC.